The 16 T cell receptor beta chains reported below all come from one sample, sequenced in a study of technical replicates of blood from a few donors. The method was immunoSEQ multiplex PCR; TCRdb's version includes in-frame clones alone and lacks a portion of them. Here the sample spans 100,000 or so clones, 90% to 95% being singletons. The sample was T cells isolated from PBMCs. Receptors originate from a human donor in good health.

The CDR3 loop reads CASRYAESGANVLTF. For the CDR3, the DNA is TGTGCCAGCAGATACGCAGAATCTGGGGCCAACGTCCTGACTTTC. The rearrangement links TRBV27 to TRBJ2-6; D remains unclear. Deletions cut 6 bases from V and 1 base from J, with 10 bases between. Germline-derived CDR1 and CDR2 are MNHEY and SMNVEV (reference sequence). This CDR3 spans 15 amino acids.

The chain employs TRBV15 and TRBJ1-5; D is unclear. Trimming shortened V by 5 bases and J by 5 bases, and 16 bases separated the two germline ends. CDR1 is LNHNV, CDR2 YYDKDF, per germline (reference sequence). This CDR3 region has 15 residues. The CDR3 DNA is TGTGCCACCAGCCATATCTGGTCCGGGTATCAGCCCCAGCATTTT. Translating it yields CATSHIWSGYQPQHF.

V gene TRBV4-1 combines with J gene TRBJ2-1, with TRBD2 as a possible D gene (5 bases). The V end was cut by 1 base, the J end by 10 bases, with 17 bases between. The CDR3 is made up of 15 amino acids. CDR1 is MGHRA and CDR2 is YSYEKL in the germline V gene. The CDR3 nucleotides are TGCGCCAGCAGCCAAGCGACCGGGAACACCCGGGAGCAGTTCTTC. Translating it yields CASSQATGNTREQFF.

The CDR3 coding sequence is TGTGCCAGCAGCTTACGAATTGAGGGGGGGCCTCGCAATGAGCAGTTCTTC. Translation gives CASSLRIEGGPRNEQFF. The chain employs TRBV7-8 and TRBJ2-1; D possibly corresponds to TRBD2 (7 bases). From germline, CDR1 is SGHVS and CDR2 FQNEAQ. Between the trimmed V and J ends, which lost 2 bases and 6 bases, there was a span of 20 bases. This CDR3 spans 17 amino acids.

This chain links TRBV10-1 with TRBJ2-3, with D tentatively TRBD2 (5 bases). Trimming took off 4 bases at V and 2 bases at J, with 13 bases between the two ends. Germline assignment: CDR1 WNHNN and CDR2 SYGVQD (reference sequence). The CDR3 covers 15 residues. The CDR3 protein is CASSGSFRDTDTQYF. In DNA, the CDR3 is TGCGCCAGCAGTGGCTCCTTCCGGGACACAGATACGCAGTATTTT.

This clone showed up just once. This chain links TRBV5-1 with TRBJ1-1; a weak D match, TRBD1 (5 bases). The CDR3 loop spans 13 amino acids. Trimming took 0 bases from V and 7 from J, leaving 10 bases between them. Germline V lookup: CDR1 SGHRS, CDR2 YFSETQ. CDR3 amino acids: CASSLESGFEAFF. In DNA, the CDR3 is TGCGCCAGCAGCTTGGAGTCAGGGTTTGAAGCTTTCTTT.

This chain's CDR3 is CASGPGLAGLNEQFF. The CDR3 DNA sequence: TGTGCCAGCGGGCCGGGACTAGCGGGGCTTAATGAGCAGTTCTTC. The V gene is TRBV2, the J gene TRBJ2-1; 13 bases are a match to TRBD2. Germline V gene sequence: CDR1 SNHLY, CDR2 FYNNEI. With 8 bases clipped from V and 7 bases from J, the junction kept 8 bases outside the gene matches. There are 15 residues in the CDR3.

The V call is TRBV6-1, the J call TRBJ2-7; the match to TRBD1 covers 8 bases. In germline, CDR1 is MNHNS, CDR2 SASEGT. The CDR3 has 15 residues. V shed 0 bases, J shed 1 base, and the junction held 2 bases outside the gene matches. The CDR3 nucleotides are TGTGCCAGCAGTGAAGCGCGGACAGGGTCCTACGAGCAGTACTTC. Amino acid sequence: CASSEARTGSYEQYF.

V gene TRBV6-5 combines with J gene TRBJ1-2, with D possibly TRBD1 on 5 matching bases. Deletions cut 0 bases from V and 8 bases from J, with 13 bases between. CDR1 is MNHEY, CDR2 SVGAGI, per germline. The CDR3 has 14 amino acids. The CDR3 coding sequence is TGTGCCAGCAGTTACTCGAAGGCGGGGCGAGGCTACACCTTC. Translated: CASSYSKAGRGYTF.

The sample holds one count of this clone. The CDR3 coding sequence is TGTGCCAGCAGCCTGGACAGGTCGACGCATAGCAATCAGCCCCAGCATTTT. Translation: CASSLDRSTHSNQPQHF. The J gene is TRBJ1-5, the V gene TRBV5-8; 7 nucleotides align to TRBD1. The germline CDR1 and CDR2 sequences are SGHTS and YDEGEE. Trimming removed 4 bases from V and 0 bases from J; junction bases left unmatched: 10. This CDR3 spans 17 amino acids. Complete variable domain (other parts from reference TRBV5-8 and TRBJ1-5): EAGVTQSPTHLIKTRGQQATLRCSPISGHTSVYWYQQALGLGLQFLLWYDEGEERNRGNFPPRFSGRQFPNYSSELNVNALELEDSALYLCASSLDRSTHSNQPQHFGDGTRLSIL.

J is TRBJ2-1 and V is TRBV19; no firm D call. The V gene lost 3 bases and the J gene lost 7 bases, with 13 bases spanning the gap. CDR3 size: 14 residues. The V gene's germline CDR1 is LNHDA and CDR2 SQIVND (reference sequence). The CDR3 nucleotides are TGTGCCAGTAGTATGAGGTCCCGAAGGAATGAGCAGTTCTTC. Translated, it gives CASSMRSRRNEQFF.

The CDR3 reads CASSSGGRTEAFF. The CDR3 DNA reads TGTGCCAGCAGTTCGGGGGGGCGGACTGAAGCTTTCTTT. The gene calls are TRBV6-5 and TRBJ1-1, with D possibly matching TRBD1 (6 bases). The V gene lost 4 bases and the J gene lost 5 bases, with 11 bases spanning the gap. Germline V gene data show CDR1 as MNHEY and CDR2 as SVGAGI. The CDR3 extends over 13 amino acids.

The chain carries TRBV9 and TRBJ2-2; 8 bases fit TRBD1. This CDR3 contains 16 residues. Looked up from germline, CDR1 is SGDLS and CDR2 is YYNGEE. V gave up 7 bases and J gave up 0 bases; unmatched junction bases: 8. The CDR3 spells CASCNKDRANTGELFF. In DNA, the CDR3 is TGTGCCAGCTGCAACAAGGACAGGGCGAACACCGGGGAGCTGTTTTTT.

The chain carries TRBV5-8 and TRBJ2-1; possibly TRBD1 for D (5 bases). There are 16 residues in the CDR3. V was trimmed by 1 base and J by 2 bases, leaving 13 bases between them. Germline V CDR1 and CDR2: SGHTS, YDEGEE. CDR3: CASSLSGRVTYNEQFF. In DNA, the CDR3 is TGTGCCAGCAGCTTGAGTGGCAGGGTGACCTACAATGAGCAGTTCTTC.

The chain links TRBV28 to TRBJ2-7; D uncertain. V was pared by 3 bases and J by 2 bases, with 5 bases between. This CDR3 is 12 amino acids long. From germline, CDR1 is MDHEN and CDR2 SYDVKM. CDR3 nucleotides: TGTGCCAGCAGTTTGAGGACCTACGAGCAGTACTTC. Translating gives CASSLRTYEQYF.

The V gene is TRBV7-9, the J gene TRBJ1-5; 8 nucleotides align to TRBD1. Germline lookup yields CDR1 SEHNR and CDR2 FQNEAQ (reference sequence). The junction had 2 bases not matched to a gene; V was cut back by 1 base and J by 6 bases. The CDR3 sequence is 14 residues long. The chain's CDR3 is CASSLGDRIQPQHF. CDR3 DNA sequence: TGTGCCAGCAGCTTAGGGGACAGGATTCAGCCCCAGCATTTT.